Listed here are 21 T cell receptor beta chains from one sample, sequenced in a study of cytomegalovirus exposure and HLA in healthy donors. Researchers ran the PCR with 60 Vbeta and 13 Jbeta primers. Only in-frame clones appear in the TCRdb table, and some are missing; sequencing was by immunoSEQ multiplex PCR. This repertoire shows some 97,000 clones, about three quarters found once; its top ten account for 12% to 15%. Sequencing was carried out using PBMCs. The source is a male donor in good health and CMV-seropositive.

The CDR3 here is CASSPRSKRGYTDTQYF. DNA of the CDR3: TGTGCCAGCAGCCCGCGTAGTAAGCGGGGGTACACAGATACGCAGTATTTT. The chain combines TRBV7-2 with TRBJ2-3; 8 bases agree with TRBD2. Trimming cost V 5 bases and J 2 bases; bases outside gene matches: 12. Germline V gene data show CDR1 as SGHTA and CDR2 as FQGNSA. The CDR3 has 17 residues.

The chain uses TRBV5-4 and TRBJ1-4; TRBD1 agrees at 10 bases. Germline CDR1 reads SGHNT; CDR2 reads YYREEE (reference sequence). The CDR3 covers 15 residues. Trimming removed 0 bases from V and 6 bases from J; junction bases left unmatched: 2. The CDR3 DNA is TGTGCCAGCAGCTTGGTGGGGACAGGGGATGAAAAACTGTTTTTT. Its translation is CASSLVGTGDEKLFF.

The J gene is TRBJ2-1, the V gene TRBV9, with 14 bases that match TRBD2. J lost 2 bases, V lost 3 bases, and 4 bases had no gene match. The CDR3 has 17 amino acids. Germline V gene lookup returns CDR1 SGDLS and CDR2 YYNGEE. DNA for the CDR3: TGTGCCAGCAGCGCGACTAGCGGGGGGGTAACCTACAATGAGCAGTTCTTC. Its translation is CASSATSGGVTYNEQFF.

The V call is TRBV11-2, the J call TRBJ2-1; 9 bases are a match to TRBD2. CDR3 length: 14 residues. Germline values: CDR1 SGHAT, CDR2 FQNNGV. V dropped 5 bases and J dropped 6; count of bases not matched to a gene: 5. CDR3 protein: CASSTPLAGNEQFF. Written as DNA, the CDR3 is TGTGCCAGCAGCACCCCACTAGCGGGCAATGAGCAGTTCTTC.

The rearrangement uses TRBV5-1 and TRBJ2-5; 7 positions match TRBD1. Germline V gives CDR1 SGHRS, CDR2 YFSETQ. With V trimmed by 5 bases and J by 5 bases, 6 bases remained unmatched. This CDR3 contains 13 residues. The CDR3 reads CASRSTGEETQYF. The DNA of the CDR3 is TGCGCCAGCAGGTCTACAGGGGAGGAGACCCAGTACTTC.

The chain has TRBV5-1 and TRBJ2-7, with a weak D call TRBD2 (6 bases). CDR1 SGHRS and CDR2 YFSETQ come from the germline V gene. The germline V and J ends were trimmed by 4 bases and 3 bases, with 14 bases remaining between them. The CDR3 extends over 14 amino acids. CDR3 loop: CASSPQGGGYEQYF. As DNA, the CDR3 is TGCGCCAGCAGCCCTCAGGGAGGAGGCTACGAGCAGTACTTC.

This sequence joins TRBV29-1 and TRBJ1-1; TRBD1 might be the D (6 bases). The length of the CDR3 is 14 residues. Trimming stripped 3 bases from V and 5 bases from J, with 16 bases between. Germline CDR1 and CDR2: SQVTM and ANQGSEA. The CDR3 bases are TGCAGCGTTGATAACAGGGCGGTACGAACTGAAGCTTTCTTT. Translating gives CSVDNRAVRTEAFF.

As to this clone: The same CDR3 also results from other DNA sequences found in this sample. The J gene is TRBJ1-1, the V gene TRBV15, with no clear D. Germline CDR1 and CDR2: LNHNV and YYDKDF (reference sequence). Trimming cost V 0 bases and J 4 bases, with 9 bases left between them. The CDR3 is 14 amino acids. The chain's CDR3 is CATSRDLRVTEAFF. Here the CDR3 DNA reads TGTGCCACCAGCAGAGATCTGAGGGTCACTGAAGCTTTCTTT.

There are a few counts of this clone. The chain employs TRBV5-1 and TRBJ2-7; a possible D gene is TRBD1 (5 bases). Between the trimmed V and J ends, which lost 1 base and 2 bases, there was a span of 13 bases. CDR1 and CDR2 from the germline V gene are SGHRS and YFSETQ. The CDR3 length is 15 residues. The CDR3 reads CASSLSQGSPYEQYF. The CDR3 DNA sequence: TGCGCCAGCAGCTTGTCTCAGGGATCCCCCTACGAGCAGTACTTC.

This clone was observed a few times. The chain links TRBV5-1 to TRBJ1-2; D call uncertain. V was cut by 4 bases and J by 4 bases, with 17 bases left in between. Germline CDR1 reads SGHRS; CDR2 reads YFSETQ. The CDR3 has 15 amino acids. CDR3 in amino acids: CASSPNSSQSYGYTF. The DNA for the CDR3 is TGCGCCAGCAGCCCAAACAGCAGCCAATCCTATGGCTACACCTTC.

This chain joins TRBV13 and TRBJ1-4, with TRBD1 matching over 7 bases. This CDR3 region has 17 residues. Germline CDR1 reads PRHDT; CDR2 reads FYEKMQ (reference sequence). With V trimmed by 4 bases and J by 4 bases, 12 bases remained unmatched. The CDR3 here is CASSSRDRLSVNEKLFF. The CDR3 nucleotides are TGTGCCAGCAGCTCCCGGGACAGACTTTCGGTTAATGAAAAACTGTTTTTT. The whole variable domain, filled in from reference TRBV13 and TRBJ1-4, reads AAGVIQSPRHLIKEKRETATLKCYPIPRHDTVYWYQQGPGQDPQFLISFYEKMQSDKGSIPDRFSAQQFSDYHSELNMSSLELGDSALYFCASSSRDRLSVNEKLFFGSGTQLSVL.

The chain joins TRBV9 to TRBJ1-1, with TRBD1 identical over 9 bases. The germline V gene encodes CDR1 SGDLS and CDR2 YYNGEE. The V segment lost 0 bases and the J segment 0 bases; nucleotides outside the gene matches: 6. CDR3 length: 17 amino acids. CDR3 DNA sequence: TGTGCCAGCAGCGTAGTAGGGGGACAGGGCCTGAACACTGAAGCTTTCTTT. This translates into CASSVVGGQGLNTEAFF.

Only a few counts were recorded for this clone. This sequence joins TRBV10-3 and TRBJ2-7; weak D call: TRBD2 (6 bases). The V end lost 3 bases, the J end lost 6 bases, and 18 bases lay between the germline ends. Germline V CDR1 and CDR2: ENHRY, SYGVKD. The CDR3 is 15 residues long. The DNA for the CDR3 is TGTGCCATCAGTGAACCCCGAAATCAGGGAGGCGAGCAGTACTTC. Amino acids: CAISEPRNQGGEQYF.

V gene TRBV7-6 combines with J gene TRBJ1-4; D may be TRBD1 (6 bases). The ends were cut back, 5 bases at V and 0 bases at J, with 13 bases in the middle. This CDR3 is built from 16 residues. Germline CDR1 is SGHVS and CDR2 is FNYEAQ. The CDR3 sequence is CASSPAGVTTNEKLFF. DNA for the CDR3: TGTGCCAGCAGCCCGGCAGGGGTTACAACTAATGAAAAACTGTTTTTT.

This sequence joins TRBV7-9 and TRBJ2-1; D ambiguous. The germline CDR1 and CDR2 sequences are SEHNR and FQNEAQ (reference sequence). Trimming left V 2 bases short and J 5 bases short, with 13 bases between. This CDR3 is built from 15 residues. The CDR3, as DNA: TGTGCCAGCAGCTTATCGGAATCAGGTCACAATGAGCAGTTCTTC. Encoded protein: CASSLSESGHNEQFF.

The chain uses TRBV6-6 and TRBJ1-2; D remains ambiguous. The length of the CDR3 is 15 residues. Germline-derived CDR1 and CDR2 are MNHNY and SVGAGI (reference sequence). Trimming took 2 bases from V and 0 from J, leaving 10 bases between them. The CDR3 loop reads CASSYGGGANYGYTF. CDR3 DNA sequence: TGTGCCAGCAGTTACGGCGGCGGAGCTAACTATGGCTACACCTTC.

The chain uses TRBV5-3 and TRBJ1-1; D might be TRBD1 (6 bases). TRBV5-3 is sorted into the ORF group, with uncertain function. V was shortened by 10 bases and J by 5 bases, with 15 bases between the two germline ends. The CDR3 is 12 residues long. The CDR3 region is CAQGGGLTEAFF. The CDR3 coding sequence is TGTGCCCAAGGGGGGGGACTAACTGAAGCTTTCTTT.

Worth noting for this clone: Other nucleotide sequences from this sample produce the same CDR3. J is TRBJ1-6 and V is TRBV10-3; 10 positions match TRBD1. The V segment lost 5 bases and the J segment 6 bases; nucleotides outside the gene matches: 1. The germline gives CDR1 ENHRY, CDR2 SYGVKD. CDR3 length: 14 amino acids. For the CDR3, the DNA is TGTGCCATCAGTCGGGACAGGGGTAATTCACCCCTCCACTTT. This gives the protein CAISRDRGNSPLHF.

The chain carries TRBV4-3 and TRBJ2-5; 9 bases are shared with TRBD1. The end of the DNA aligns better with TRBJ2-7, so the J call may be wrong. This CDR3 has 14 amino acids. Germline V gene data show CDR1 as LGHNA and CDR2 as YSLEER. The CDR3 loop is CASSQRQGAYEQYF. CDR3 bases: TGCGCCAGCAGCCAACGACAGGGGGCCTACGAGCAGTACTTC.

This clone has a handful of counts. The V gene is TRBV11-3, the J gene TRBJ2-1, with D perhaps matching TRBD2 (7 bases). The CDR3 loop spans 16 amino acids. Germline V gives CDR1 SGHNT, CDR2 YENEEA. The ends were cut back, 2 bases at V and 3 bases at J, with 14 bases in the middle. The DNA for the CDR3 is TGTGCCAGCAGCTTATACGGGGGGCTCGACTACAATGAGCAGTTCTTC. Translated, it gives CASSLYGGLDYNEQFF. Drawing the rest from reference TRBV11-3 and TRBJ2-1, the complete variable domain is EAGVVQSPRYKIIEKKQPVAFWCNPISGHNTLYWYLQNLGQGPELLIRYENEEAVDDSQLPKDRFSAERLKGVDSTLKIQPAELGDSAVYLCASSLYGGLDYNEQFFGPGTRLTVL.

CDR3 DNA sequence: TGCGCCAGCAGCTTGGAGCCAGGGAACTTCAATTCACCCCTCCACTTT. This codes for CASSLEPGNFNSPLHF. This sequence joins TRBV5-1 and TRBJ1-6, with D possibly being TRBD1 (5 bases). Germline loops: CDR1 SGHRS, CDR2 YFSETQ. With 0 bases removed from V and 7 bases from J, the gap between germline ends came to 14 bases. The length of the CDR3 is 16 residues.